A single sample is the source of the 19 T cell receptor beta chains below, sequenced in a study of blood T cell repertoires in COVID-19. TCRdb keeps only in-frame clones here, not all; method: immunoSEQ multiplex PCR. This repertoire shows 200,000 to 250,000 clones, roughly 89% found once; its top ten account for under 7%. Sequencing was carried out using peripheral blood. The receptors here all came from a man aged 55 to 70 who had recovered from COVID-19.

This chain connects TRBV24-1 to TRBJ1-5, with D maybe TRBD1 (5 bases). The CDR3 has 17 residues. Germline-derived CDR1 and CDR2 are KGHDR and SFDVKD. The V gene lost 4 bases and the J gene lost 4 bases, with 19 bases spanning the gap. The CDR3 region has the DNA TGTGCCACCAGTGACCCTTCCGGCAGGGAGGGGAATCAGCCCCAGCATTTT. Its translation: CATSDPSGREGNQPQHF.

The V and J genes are TRBV7-9 and TRBJ1-1, with D perhaps matching TRBD1 (6 bases). The CDR3 is 15 amino acids. Trimming took 4 bases from V and 5 from J, leaving 17 bases between them. CDR1 SEHNR and CDR2 FQNEAQ come from the germline V gene (reference sequence). The CDR3 loop reads CASSSLGQPGTEAFF. Here the CDR3 DNA reads TGTGCCAGCAGCTCCCTCGGACAGCCAGGGACTGAAGCTTTCTTT.

The chain combines TRBV5-5 with TRBJ1-6; 8 bases fit TRBD1. This CDR3 spans 14 amino acids. Germline V gene lookup returns CDR1 SGHKS and CDR2 YYEKEE (reference sequence). The V segment lost 4 bases and the J segment 8 bases; nucleotides outside the gene matches: 5. The CDR3: CASSPRTGHSPLHF. The CDR3 DNA reads TGTGCCAGCAGCCCTCGGACAGGGCATTCACCCCTCCACTTT. Based on the CDR3 plus reference TRBV5-5 and TRBJ1-6, the full variable domain is DAGVTQSPTHLIKTRGQQVTLRCSPISGHKSVSWYQQVLGQGPQFIFQYYEKEERGRGNFPDRFSARQFPNYSSELNVNALLLGDSALYLCASSPRTGHSPLHFGNGTRLTVT.

This rearrangement joins TRBV4-3 to TRBJ2-5; TRBD1 matches 8 bases. There are 15 residues in the CDR3. V lost 1 base to trimming and J lost 4 bases; unmatched junction nucleotides: 5. In germline, CDR1 is LGHNA, CDR2 YSLEER. Here the CDR3 DNA reads TGCGCCAGCAGCCAAGGAGGGGGACAGGTAGAGACCCAGTACTTC. Translated: CASSQGGGQVETQYF.

V usage is TRBV7-3 and J usage is TRBJ2-3; 14 positions match TRBD2. V shed 4 bases, J shed 9 bases, and the junction held 3 bases outside the gene matches. The germline gives CDR1 SGHTA, CDR2 FQGTGA. This CDR3 has 14 amino acids. The CDR3 DNA follows: TGTGCCAGCAGCTCGACTAGCGGGGGGGACACGCAGTATTTT. Translation: CASSSTSGGDTQYF.

J is TRBJ1-6 and V is TRBV10-3; tentatively, D is TRBD1 (6 bases). V lost 6 bases to trimming and J lost 9 bases, with 18 bases between them. This CDR3 comprises 15 residues. CDR1 is ENHRY, CDR2 SYGVKD, per germline. The CDR3 region has the DNA TGTGCCATCAGAAACGAACAGGGCGAGAGTTCACCCCTCCACTTT. Its translation: CAIRNEQGESSPLHF.

This clone was seen just once. This chain uses TRBV11-3 with TRBJ2-1, with D maybe TRBD2 (6 bases). V was pared by 5 bases and J by 4 bases, with 18 bases between. The CDR3 has 16 residues. Germline V CDR1 and CDR2: SGHNT, YENEEA. The CDR3 region is CASSPQGARGYNEQFF. CDR3 DNA sequence: TGTGCCAGCAGCCCCCAGGGCGCGCGGGGTTACAATGAGCAGTTCTTC.

The V call is TRBV27, the J call TRBJ1-6; perhaps TRBD1 as D (6 bases). Deletions cut 4 bases from V and 4 bases from J, with 8 bases between. There are 14 residues in the CDR3. CDR1 is MNHEY, CDR2 SMNVEV, per germline (reference sequence). The CDR3 DNA follows: TGTGCCAGCAGTTCGGACAGTTATAATTCACCCCTCCACTTT. This gives the protein CASSSDSYNSPLHF.

The gene calls are TRBV6-4 and TRBJ1-4; D is ambiguous. CDR1 is MRHNA and CDR2 is SNTAGT in the germline V gene. The CDR3 contains 17 residues. The V and J ends lost 0 bases and 7 bases respectively, with 18 bases between them. CDR3 amino acids: CASSDSSLGEEVEKLFF. CDR3 sequence (DNA): TGTGCCAGCAGTGACTCGAGCCTCGGGGAGGAGGTTGAAAAACTGTTTTTT.

This sequence joins TRBV21-1 and TRBJ2-7; TRBD2 is taken as the D call from the table, unchecked against the DNA. TRBV21-1 is assigned pseudogene status. The CDR3 sequence is 16 residues long. CDR3: CASSKEGSGALGEQYF. The CDR3 coding sequence is TGTGCCAGCAGCAAAGAAGGTAGCGGGGCCCTGGGGGAGCAGTACTTC.

This clone appeared a single time. The chain employs TRBV20-1 and TRBJ2-2, with 10 positions matching TRBD2. The CDR3 covers 15 residues. V was clipped by 3 bases and J by 6 bases; unmatched bases: 7. Germline V gene sequence: CDR1 DFQATT, CDR2 SNEGSKA (reference sequence). In DNA, the CDR3 is TGCAGTGCTAGTCCCCTAGCGGGAGTATCCGGGGAGCTGTTTTTT. It yields the protein CSASPLAGVSGELFF.

The chain is built from TRBV3-1 (or the pseudogene TRBV3-2) and TRBJ1-1; D unclear. The length of the CDR3 is 14 residues. Germline V gene sequence: CDR1 LGHDT, CDR2 YNNKEL (reference sequence). Trimming left V 4 bases short and J 5 bases short, with 14 bases between. The CDR3 protein is CASSPPTRVTEAFF. The CDR3 DNA reads as TGTGCCAGCAGCCCCCCGACTCGGGTAACTGAAGCTTTCTTT.

V is TRBV9 and J is TRBJ2-1; 10 nucleotides match TRBD2. The V gene's germline CDR1 is SGDLS and CDR2 YYNGEE. The trim removed 4 bases at V and 5 bases at J, leaving 27 bases unmatched. The CDR3 is made up of 22 amino acids. The CDR3 spells CASSHSPSPGLATRGRDNEQFF. The CDR3 DNA reads as TGTGCCAGCAGCCATTCCCCCTCCCCGGGACTAGCGACACGAGGGCGGGACAATGAGCAGTTCTTC.

This rearrangement joins TRBV28 to TRBJ2-3; no definite D call. CDR1 and CDR2 from the germline V gene are MDHEN and SYDVKM. The CDR3 loop spans 13 amino acids. Trimming took off 5 bases at V and 3 bases at J, with 9 bases between the two ends. The CDR3 DNA sequence: TGTGCCAGCAGTCCACTGGAGACAGATACGCAGTATTTT. Its translation is CASSPLETDTQYF.

This clone came up once. The V and J genes are TRBV4-2 and TRBJ1-2; a possible D gene is TRBD1 (5 bases). V was cut by 1 base and J by 2 bases, with 14 bases left in between. Germline CDR1 and CDR2: LGHNA and YNFKEQ. There are 16 residues in the CDR3. CDR3 protein: CASSQAIAEGNYGYTF. Written as DNA, the CDR3 is TGTGCCAGCAGCCAAGCCATAGCGGAGGGGAACTATGGCTACACCTTC.

The V gene is TRBV6-2 or TRBV6-3, the J gene TRBJ1-3; D is ambiguous. CDR3 length: 17 residues. With 0 bases removed from V and 0 bases from J, the gap between germline ends came to 12 bases. Germline CDR1 and CDR2: MNHEY and SVGEGT. The CDR3 DNA reads as TGTGCCAGCAGTTACTCGTACAGTTCCTCCTCTGGAAACACCATATATTTT. It codes for CASSYSYSSSSGNTIYF.

The chain joins TRBV5-4 to TRBJ1-1, with TRBD1 matching over 7 bases. This CDR3 spans 16 amino acids. The trim removed 4 bases at V and 7 bases at J, leaving 16 bases unmatched. CDR1 and CDR2 from the germline V gene are SGHNT and YYREEE (reference sequence). Here the CDR3 DNA reads TGTGCCAGCAGCCCCCCGGGGGCAGGGGGGATTGGTGAAGCTTTCTTT. As protein: CASSPPGAGGIGEAFF.

V gene TRBV6-6 combines with J gene TRBJ1-6; 7 bases are shared with TRBD1. Germline V gene sequence: CDR1 MNHNY, CDR2 SVGAGI (reference sequence). With 6 bases clipped from V and 7 bases from J, the junction kept 6 bases outside the gene matches. CDR3 length equals 14 residues. CDR3 amino acids: CASSPGTVNSPLHF. In DNA, the CDR3 is TGTGCCAGCAGCCCCGGGACAGTCAATTCACCCCTCCACTTT.

The gene calls are TRBV2 and TRBJ2-2, with 9 bases that match TRBD2. J was trimmed by 7 bases and V by 5 bases; bases with no gene match: 8. The CDR3 is 15 residues long. Germline CDR1 reads SNHLY; CDR2 reads FYNNEI. The CDR3 coding sequence is TGTGCCAGCAGTTTCATAGCGGGAGAGGTCGGGGAGCTGTTTTTT. This encodes CASSFIAGEVGELFF.